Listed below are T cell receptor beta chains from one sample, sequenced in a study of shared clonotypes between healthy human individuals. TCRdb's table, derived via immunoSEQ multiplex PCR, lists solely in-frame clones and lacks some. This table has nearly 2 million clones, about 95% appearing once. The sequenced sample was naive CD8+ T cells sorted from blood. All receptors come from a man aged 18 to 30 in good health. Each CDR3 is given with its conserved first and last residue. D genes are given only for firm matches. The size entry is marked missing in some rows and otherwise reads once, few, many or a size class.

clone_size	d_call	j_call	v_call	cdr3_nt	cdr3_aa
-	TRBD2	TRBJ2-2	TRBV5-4	TGTGCCAGCAGCCCGTGGACTAGCGGGACGGCCACCGGGGAGCTGTTTTTT	CASSPWTSGTATGELFF
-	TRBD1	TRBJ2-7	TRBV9	TGTGCCAGCAGCTTCGGACAGGGAAGCTCCTACGAGCAGTACTTC	CASSFGQGSSYEQYF
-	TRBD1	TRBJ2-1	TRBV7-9	TGTGCCAGCAGCTTAGGCAGGGGGCTCAATGAGCAGTTCTTC	CASSLGRGLNEQFF
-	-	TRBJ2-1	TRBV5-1	TGCGCCAGCAGCTTCCCAGACAATGAGCAGTTCTTC	CASSFPDNEQFF
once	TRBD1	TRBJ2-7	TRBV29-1	TGCAGCGTTGAAGGTTCGGGACAGGGCTACGAGCAGTACTTC	CSVEGSGQGYEQYF
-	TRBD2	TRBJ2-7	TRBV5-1	TGCGCCAGCAGCTTGGAACCGGGACTAGGGGCCTACGAGCAGTACTTC	CASSLEPGLGAYEQYF
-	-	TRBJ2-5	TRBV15	TGTGCCACCAGCAGCCGGGACGGCGAGGAGACCCAGTACTTC	CATSSRDGEETQYF
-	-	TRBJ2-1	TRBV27	TGTGCCAGCAGTTTACGGCCAAGCTCCTACAATGAGCAGTTCTTC	CASSLRPSSYNEQFF
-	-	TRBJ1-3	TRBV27	TGTGCCAGCAGTCTCAACGGACAGAACTCTGGAAACACCATATATTTT	CASSLNGQNSGNTIYF
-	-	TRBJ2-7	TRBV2	TGTGCCAGCAGTGGTACTTCCTACGAGCAGTACTTC	CASSGTSYEQYF
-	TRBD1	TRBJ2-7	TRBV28	TGTGCCAGCAGTCTAACCGGGACAGGGACATACGAGCAGTACTTC	CASSLTGTGTYEQYF
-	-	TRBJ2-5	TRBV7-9	TGTGCCAGCAGCTTAGGGCCCCCACAGGGCGGTAAGGAGACCCAGTACTTC	CASSLGPPQGGKETQYF
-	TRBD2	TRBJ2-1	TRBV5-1	TGCGCCAGCAGTCTAGCGGGGGGTAGCTCCTACAATGAGCAGTTCTTC	CASSLAGGSSYNEQFF
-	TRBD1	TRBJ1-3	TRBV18	TGTGCCAGCTCACCATGGACAGGGGAAAACACCATATATTTT	CASSPWTGENTIYF
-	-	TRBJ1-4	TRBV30	TGTGCCTGGAACCCGGGGGCCGGGGGGGAAAAACTGTTTTTT	CAWNPGAGGEKLFF
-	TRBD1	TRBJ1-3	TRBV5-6	TGTGCCAGCAGCCCGCGGGACAGGGCTGGAAACACCATATATTTT	CASSPRDRAGNTIYF
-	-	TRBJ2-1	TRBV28	TGTGCCAGCAGTTTAAGCCTCCTTGGACCTGGGGTTGAGCAGTTCTTC	CASSLSLLGPGVEQFF
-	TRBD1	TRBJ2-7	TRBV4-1	TGCGCCAGCAGCCACAAGGGACAGGGGGGCTACGAGCAGTACTTC	CASSHKGQGGYEQYF
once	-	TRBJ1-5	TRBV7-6	TGTGCCAGCAGCCAAGACCTACAGATCGGGAGCAATCAGCCCCAGCATTTT	CASSQDLQIGSNQPQHF
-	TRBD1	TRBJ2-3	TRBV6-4	TGTGCCAGCAGTTCGGACAGGGGGGCCGATACGCAGTATTTT	CASSSDRGADTQYF
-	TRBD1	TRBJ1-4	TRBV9	TGTGCCAGCAGCGAAGACGGGACAGAGAATGAAAAACTGTTTTTT	CASSEDGTENEKLFF
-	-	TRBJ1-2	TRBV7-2	TGTGCCAGCAGCTTAGGCTACACCGCCTCGCCGAACTATGGCTACACCTTC	CASSLGYTASPNYGYTF
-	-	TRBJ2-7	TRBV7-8	TGTGCCAGCAGCTTAGCAGGAATCTCCTACGAGCAGTACTTC	CASSLAGISYEQYF
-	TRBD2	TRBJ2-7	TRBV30	TGTGCTTGGAAAATGGGCGGGAGCCTACCCTACGAGCAGTACTTC	CAWKMGGSLPYEQYF
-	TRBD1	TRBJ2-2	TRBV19	TGTGCCAGTAGTCTCCCAGGGGGCACCGGGGAGCTGTTTTTT	CASSLPGGTGELFF
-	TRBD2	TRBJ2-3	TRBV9	TGTGCCAGCAGCCCCCCGACTAGCGGGGGGACAGATACGCAGTATTTT	CASSPPTSGGTDTQYF
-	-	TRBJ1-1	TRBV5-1	TGCGCCAGCAGCTTCCCAGGGTCAGGTGAGGCTTTCTTT	CASSFPGSGEAFF
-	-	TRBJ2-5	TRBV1	TGCACCAGCGGAACTAGCGATCAGACCCAGTACTTC	CTSGTSDQTQYF
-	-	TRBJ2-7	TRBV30	TGTGCCTGGAGCGGGCAGGCTGGGGAGCAGTACTTC	CAWSGQAGEQYF
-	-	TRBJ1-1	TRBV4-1	TGCGCCAGCAGCCAAGAGCGGGGGAACACTGAAGCTTTCTTT	CASSQERGNTEAFF
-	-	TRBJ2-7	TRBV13	TGTGCCAGCAGCTTAGATGGGAACGAGCAGTACTTC	CASSLDGNEQYF